These 32 T cell receptor beta chains were all obtained from the same sample, sequenced in a study of T-cell memory formation after mild COVID-19. TCRdb analysed the 5' RACE reads with MiXCR anew, one entry per CDR3 protein. The sample shows about 290,000 distinct CDR3 sequences, more than 15% of them seen only once. Sequencing used PBMCs or a T cell subset sorted from them (not recorded which). These TCRs come from a man aged 18-30 years who had mild COVID-19 (a few samples of this study predate the infection). Cell type and time point are not known.

The J gene is TRBJ1-5, the V gene TRBV12-3 or TRBV12-4; D is uncertain. Trimming pared 5 bases from V and 3 bases from J, leaving 14 bases between. The CDR3 is 15 amino acids. In DNA form, the CDR3 reads TGTGCCAGCAGTCCCCCCTCTGTCTCCAATCAGCCCCAGCATTTT. This codes for CASSPPSVSNQPQHF.

This clonotype was detected only a few times. This sequence joins TRBV7-2 and TRBJ2-3; D call uncertain. V lost 4 bases to trimming and J lost 6 bases, with 17 bases between them. CDR3 size: 15 residues. Looked up from germline, CDR1 is SGHTA and CDR2 is FQGNSA. The chain's CDR3 is CASSSSRVGADTQYF. The CDR3 DNA reads as TGTGCCAGCAGCTCGTCCCGGGTAGGAGCGGATACGCAGTATTTT.

This clonotype showed up just a few times. CDR3 nucleotide sequence: TGTGCTAGTGGTTCGCAAGCTGAGACCCAGTACTTC. This sequence encodes CASGSQAETQYF. This rearrangement joins TRBV12-5 to TRBJ2-5, with unresolved D. With 4 bases removed from V and 5 bases from J, the gap between germline ends came to 8 bases. This CDR3 is 12 amino acids long. Per the germline V gene, CDR1 is LGHNT and CDR2 is FRNRAP. The entire variable domain, with the rest obtained from reference TRBV12-5 and TRBJ2-5, is as follows: DARVTQTPRHKVTEMGQEVTMRCQPILGHNTVFWYRQTMMQGLELLAYFRNRAPLDDSGMPKDRFSAEMPDATLATLKIQPSEPRDSAVYFCASGSQAETQYFGPGTRLLVL.

This clonotype was seen at least ten times. The V gene is TRBV4-3, the J gene TRBJ1-1; D is undetermined. In germline, CDR1 is LGHNA, CDR2 YSLEER. This CDR3 spans 17 amino acids. Trimming cost V 0 bases and J 0 bases, with 14 bases left between them. CDR3 nucleotide sequence: TGCGCCAGCAGCCAAGATTTGTGGAGAAACTTGAACACTGAAGCTTTCTTT. This encodes CASSQDLWRNLNTEAFF.

The rearrangement joins TRBV6-2 or TRBV6-3 to TRBJ2-7; D tentatively reads TRBD1 or TRBD2 (5 bases each). Germline CDR1 MNHEY, CDR2 SVGEGT. The V gene lost 7 bases and the J gene lost 5 bases, with 12 bases spanning the gap. There are 12 residues in the CDR3. The CDR3 coding sequence is TGTGCCAGCAACGGGGCCAGAAACGAGCAGTACTTC. Its protein product is CASNGARNEQYF.

This clonotype was observed a few times. The chain couples TRBV14 to TRBJ2-7; TRBD2 matches 8 bases. The V and J ends lost 3 bases and 3 bases, in that order; junction bases with no gene match: 4. The CDR3 covers 14 residues. Germline-derived CDR1 and CDR2 are SGHDN and FVKESK. CDR3: CASSHAGGGYEQYF. CDR3 in DNA: TGTGCCAGCAGCCATGCGGGGGGAGGCTACGAGCAGTACTTC.

This chain connects TRBV7-6 to TRBJ2-7, with D perhaps matching TRBD1 (5 bases). The CDR3 extends over 14 amino acids. Germline V lookup: CDR1 SGHVS, CDR2 FNYEAQ. The V gene lost 1 base and the J gene lost 3 bases, with 10 bases spanning the gap. CDR3 protein: CASSLVQGVYEQYF. As DNA, the CDR3 is TGTGCCAGCAGCTTAGTTCAGGGCGTCTACGAGCAGTACTTC.

This clonotype showed up many times. This chain joins TRBV5-1 and TRBJ2-5; tentatively, D is TRBD1 or TRBD2 (5 bases each). The ends were cut back, 4 bases at V and 1 base at J, with 11 bases in the middle. Germline V gene lookup returns CDR1 SGHRS and CDR2 YFSETQ. The CDR3 extends over 14 amino acids. The DNA of the CDR3 is TGCGCCAGCAGCCGGGACGGCTCCCAAGAGACCCAGTACTTC. This sequence encodes CASSRDGSQETQYF.

This clonotype occurred a few times. The CDR3 protein is CASSWDSQETQYF. CDR3 DNA: TGTGCCAGCAGCTGGGACAGTCAAGAGACCCAGTACTTC. The rearrangement joins TRBV12-3 or TRBV12-4 to TRBJ2-5, with TRBD1 matching 7 bases. V shed 6 bases and J 2 bases; nucleotides not matched to a gene: 3. CDR3 length: 13 residues.

The chain joins TRBV18 to TRBJ2-1; 10 nucleotides agree with TRBD2. CDR1 and CDR2 (germline): KGHSH, LQKENI. Trimming took 3 bases from V and 7 from J; bases not matched to a gene: 6. The CDR3 covers 15 residues. CDR3 protein: CASSPSSGGENEQFF. The CDR3 coding sequence is TGTGCCAGCTCACCGTCCAGCGGGGGGGAAAATGAGCAGTTCTTC.

The chain recombines TRBV11-2 with TRBJ2-7; 12 bases fit TRBD1. J was trimmed by 7 bases and V by 5 bases; bases with no gene match: 9. CDR1 and CDR2 (germline): SGHAT, FQNNGV. CDR3 size: 15 residues. CDR3 sequence: CASSLRGTGGYEQYF. The CDR3 coding sequence is TGTGCCAGCAGCCTTCGTGGGACAGGGGGCTATGAGCAGTACTTC.

Only a few counts were recorded for this clonotype. The chain carries TRBV11-1 and TRBJ2-1, with D possibly TRBD1 on 5 matching bases. V dropped 5 bases and J dropped 5 bases, with 7 bases sitting between them. CDR3 length: 12 amino acids. The germline V gene has CDR1 SGHAT and CDR2 FQDESV (reference sequence). In DNA form, the CDR3 reads TGTGCCAGCAGCCAGGGTGACAATGAGCAGTTCTTC. As protein: CASSQGDNEQFF.

This clonotype was counted only a few times. The rearrangement uses TRBV5-6 and TRBJ2-7; D unclear. The CDR3 contains 14 residues. Trimming removed 0 bases from V and 0 bases from J, with 7 bases in between. Germline CDR1 is SGHDT and CDR2 is YYEEEE. CDR3 amino acids: CASSLDRVSYEQYF. The CDR3 DNA follows: TGTGCCAGCAGCTTGGATCGGGTCTCCTACGAGCAGTACTTC.

This clonotype showed up just a few times. This may arise from a read error, as a much more abundant clone is one base away. The chain uses TRBV6-5 and TRBJ2-7; D possibly corresponds to TRBD1 (6 bases). CDR3 length equals 14 residues. The germline gives CDR1 MNHEY, CDR2 SVGAGI. V was cut by 0 bases and J by 3 bases, with 9 bases left in between. The CDR3 region is CASSYSIGGYEQYV. In DNA form, the CDR3 reads TGTGCCAGCAGTTACTCGATAGGGGGCTACGAGCAGTACGTC.

The chain uses TRBV2 and TRBJ2-7; the match to TRBD1 covers 7 bases. There are 13 residues in the CDR3. J gave up 7 bases and V 6 bases, and 9 bases lay outside the gene matches. Germline CDR1 SNHLY, CDR2 FYNNEI. In DNA form, the CDR3 reads TGTGCCAGCAGCTTGACAGGGCTGGGTGAGCAGTACGTC. Encoded protein: CASSLTGLGEQYV.

By frequency in the sample, this clonotype is medium-sized (0.01 to 0.1%). The rearrangement joins TRBV7-2 to TRBJ2-2, with a possible D match to TRBD2 (6 bases). CDR1 is SGHTA, CDR2 FQGNSA, per germline. The CDR3 has 15 residues. V lost 2 bases and J lost 4, with 11 bases in between. The CDR3 DNA reads as TGTGCCAGCAGCTTAAGTACTAGCAGCACCGGGGAGCTGTTTTTT. Its protein is CASSLSTSSTGELFF.

The V and J genes are TRBV6-5 and TRBJ1-5, with no clear D. Trimming left V 4 bases short and J 7 bases short, with 11 bases between. Looked up from germline, CDR1 is MNHEY and CDR2 is SVGAGI. CDR3 length: 13 residues. This CDR3 is CASSSLPGQPQHF. For the CDR3, the DNA is TGTGCCAGCAGTTCCCTACCGGGGCAGCCCCAGCATTTT.

The chain carries TRBV29-1 and TRBJ1-1; D not certain. Trimming removed 6 bases from V and 0 bases from J, with 11 bases in between. The length of the CDR3 is 13 residues. The germline CDR1 and CDR2 sequences are SQVTM and ANQGSEA. DNA for the CDR3: TGCAGCGTCGCGGCGGGTTTGAACACTGAAGCTTTCTTT. This encodes CSVAAGLNTEAFF.

This clonotype was seen a handful of times. The chain joins TRBV5-5 to TRBJ2-7, with TRBD2 identical over 8 bases. From germline, CDR1 is SGHKS and CDR2 YYEKEE (reference sequence). The J segment lost 7 bases and the V segment lost 2 bases, leaving 23 bases of the junction unmatched. The CDR3 totals 19 residues. The CDR3 DNA is TGTGCCAGCAGCTTTTCCCCACAGGGAAAGCGCGGGGGGCTCGATGAGCAGTACGTC. Its translation: CASSFSPQGKRGGLDEQYV.

This clonotype was recorded at least ten times. This rearrangement joins TRBV2 to TRBJ2-1; D gene ambiguous. Germline V lookup: CDR1 SNHLY, CDR2 FYNNEI. The CDR3 consists of 11 residues. Trimming cost V 8 bases and J 8 bases, with 10 bases left between them. The CDR3 DNA follows: TGTGCCAGCGCCTGGGTGGATGAGCAGTTCTTC. This sequence encodes CASAWVDEQFF.

This clonotype was seen more than once but under ten times. The rearrangement uses TRBV5-6 and TRBJ1-1; 8 nucleotides align to TRBD1. The CDR3 totals 16 residues. V gave up 2 bases and J gave up 3 bases; unmatched junction bases: 9. The germline V gene has CDR1 SGHDT and CDR2 YYEEEE. The CDR3 region has the DNA TGTGCCAGCAGCTTTGGGGCAGGGGGCGCCTACACTGAAGCTTTCTTT. Translated, it gives CASSFGAGGAYTEAFF.

This clonotype has just a few counts. This rearrangement joins TRBV20-1 to TRBJ2-5, with D perhaps being TRBD1 or TRBD2 (5 bases each). V gave up 3 bases and J gave up 5 bases, with 10 bases separating them. This CDR3 comprises 12 residues. The germline gives CDR1 DFQATT, CDR2 SNEGSKA (reference sequence). The CDR3 protein is CSASGGSETQYF. The DNA of the CDR3 is TGCAGTGCTAGTGGGGGATCGGAGACCCAGTACTTC.

V is TRBV29-1 and J is TRBJ2-3, with TRBD2 matching 8 bases. The germline V gene has CDR1 SQVTM and CDR2 ANQGSEA. The CDR3 loop spans 14 amino acids. After removal of 3 bases from V and 4 bases from J, the junction contained 6 bases not matched to a gene. CDR3 DNA sequence: TGCAGCGTTGATCAGCGGGGGTTGGCAGATACGCAGTATTTT. It yields the protein CSVDQRGLADTQYF.

This chain links TRBV12-3 or TRBV12-4 with TRBJ2-3; 12 nucleotides line up with TRBD1. Losses at the gene ends were 6 bases for V and 7 bases for J; bases not matched to a gene: 8. This CDR3 contains 15 residues. CDR3 loop: CASRAGTGGGNTQYF. CDR3 in DNA: TGTGCCAGCAGGGCCGGGACAGGGGGCGGGAATACGCAGTATTTT.

This clonotype was detected ten times or more. For the CDR3, the DNA is TGCGCCAGCAGCCCTGGGACTAGCGCGTACAATGAGCAGTTCTTC. It yields the protein CASSPGTSAYNEQFF. This chain uses TRBV4-3 with TRBJ2-1; 10 bases are shared with TRBD2. CDR1 and CDR2 (germline): LGHNA, YSLEER. V shed 4 bases, J shed 4 bases, and the junction held 4 bases outside the gene matches. This CDR3 has 15 residues.

Only a few counts were recorded for this clonotype. Here the CDR3 DNA reads TGCAGCGTTCCCCGGGACAGGTTAATAGATACGCAGTATTTT. Its protein product is CSVPRDRLIDTQYF. The chain carries TRBV29-1 and TRBJ2-3; 8 bases line up with TRBD1. The trim removed 5 bases at V and 5 bases at J, leaving 9 bases unmatched. The germline V gene encodes CDR1 SQVTM and CDR2 ANQGSEA. This CDR3 spans 14 amino acids.

This chain uses TRBV5-1 with TRBJ2-5; D is unclear. Trimming took off 2 bases at V and 3 bases at J, with 11 bases between the two ends. This CDR3 contains 14 residues. Germline V CDR1 and CDR2: SGHRS, YFSETQ. The CDR3 sequence: CASSFWSGEETQYF. Here the CDR3 DNA reads TGCGCCAGCAGCTTTTGGTCAGGTGAAGAGACCCAGTACTTC.

To note about this clonotype: The junction shows a germline mismatch at one end, possibly a read error. The V gene is TRBV7-7, the J gene TRBJ2-1; TRBD1 or TRBD2 may be the D gene (5 bases each). The germline gives CDR1 SSHAT, CDR2 FNYEAQ (reference sequence). CDR3 length equals 12 residues. In DNA form, the CDR3 reads TGTGCTAGCAGCTTAATTGGGGGTGAGCAGTTCTTC. Translating it yields CASSLIGGEQFF.

This clonotype was seen only a few times. The chain is built from TRBV28 and TRBJ2-1; D is unclear. Germline lookup yields CDR1 MDHEN and CDR2 SYDVKM. V lost 6 bases and J lost 5, with 14 bases in between. The CDR3 extends over 14 amino acids. CDR3 sequence: CASRDRVENNEQFF. CDR3 DNA: TGTGCCAGCAGAGACCGGGTCGAGAACAATGAGCAGTTCTTC. Together with reference TRBV28 and TRBJ2-1, the CDR3 gives the full variable domain: DVKVTQSSRYLVKRTGEKVFLECVQDMDHENMFWYRQDPGLGLRLIYFSYDVKMKEKGDIPEGYSVSREKKERFSLILESASTNQTSMYLCASRDRVENNEQFFGPGTRLTVL.

Only a few counts were recorded for this clonotype. The chain couples TRBV4-1 to TRBJ2-7, with D possibly TRBD1 on 6 matching bases. The CDR3 consists of 18 residues. CDR1 is MGHRA, CDR2 YSYEKL, per germline. Trimming pared 1 base from V and 2 bases from J, leaving 21 bases between. This CDR3 is CASSQGTYRVRGTYEQYF. The DNA of the CDR3 is TGCGCCAGCAGCCAAGGTACTTATCGGGTCAGGGGAACCTACGAGCAGTACTTC.

The chain links TRBV5-1 to TRBJ1-1; D is ambiguous. CDR1 and CDR2 (germline): SGHRS, YFSETQ. CDR3 length equals 12 residues. The V and J ends lost 5 bases and 5 bases respectively, with 10 bases between them. CDR3 protein: CASREGETEAFF. The CDR3 DNA is TGCGCCAGCAGGGAGGGAGAGACTGAAGCTTTCTTT.

This clonotype appeared a few times. V and J are TRBV12-3 or TRBV12-4 and TRBJ2-2, with D unclear. The CDR3 length is 16 residues. Trimming pared 6 bases from V and 1 base from J, leaving 15 bases between. The CDR3 spells CASSPFVSWNTGELFF. DNA of the CDR3: TGTGCCAGCAGCCCCTTCGTTAGCTGGAACACCGGGGAGCTGTTTTTT.